The present T cell receptor beta chain was sequenced within a study of human T cells and chemical hapten exposure. Regarding the study as a whole: DPC sensitization left the count of TCRs above 1 in 1000 unchanged.

This clonotype was found many times. No antigen is known for it. Unmatched junction bases numbered 4, after V lost 8 bases and J lost 1 base. The CDR3 covers 13 residues. Time point defined: healthy volunteer bleed at 2 weeks. Sequencing started from total RNA isolated from unfractionated whole blood. Unique molecular identifiers were affixed to discrete cDNA molecules within the library. Each CDR3 protein gets one entry after TCRdb re-called the RACE reads with MiXCR. The sample yields 130,000 or so distinct CDR3 sequences, approximately 9.5% seen once. The sequencing input was whole blood. The clonotype originates from a male donor in good health. Some clones in this sample may be carry-over from other donors' samples. This chain connects TRBV12-3 or TRBV12-4 to TRBJ1-2; 7 bases line up with TRBD1. The CDR3: CASGQEYNYGYTF. The DNA of the CDR3 is TGTGCCAGCGGACAGGAGTATAACTATGGCTACACCTTC.